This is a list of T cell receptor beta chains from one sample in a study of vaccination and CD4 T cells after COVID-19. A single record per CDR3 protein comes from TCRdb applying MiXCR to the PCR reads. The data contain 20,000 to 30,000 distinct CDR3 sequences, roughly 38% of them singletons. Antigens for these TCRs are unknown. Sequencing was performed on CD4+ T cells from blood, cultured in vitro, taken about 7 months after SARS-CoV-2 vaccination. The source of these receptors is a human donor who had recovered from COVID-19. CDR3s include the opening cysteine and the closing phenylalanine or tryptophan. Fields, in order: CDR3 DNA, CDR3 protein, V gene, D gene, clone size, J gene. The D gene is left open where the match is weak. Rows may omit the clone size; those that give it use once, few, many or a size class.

CDR3nt: TGTGCCAGCAGCCGAGCTAGCGGGACTTATACAGATACGCAGTATTTT
CDR3aa: CASSRASGTYTDTQYF
v_gene: TRBV7-9
d_gene: TRBD2
abundance: few
j_gene: TRBJ2-3

CDR3nt: TGCAGTGCTAGCGGGAGCTCCTACAATGAGCAGTTCTTC
CDR3aa: CSASGSSYNEQFF
v_gene: TRBV20-1
d_gene: .
abundance: .
j_gene: TRBJ2-1

CDR3nt: TGTGCCAGCAGCCATGCCCTCTCAAGGGACTCCTACGAGCAGTACTTC
CDR3aa: CASSHALSRDSYEQYF
v_gene: TRBV4-2
d_gene: .
abundance: .
j_gene: TRBJ2-7

CDR3nt: TGTGCCAGCAGCCAAGAGATCTGGGGGAGGGCGCAGTATTTT
CDR3aa: CASSQEIWGRAQYF
v_gene: TRBV14
d_gene: TRBD2
abundance: .
j_gene: TRBJ2-3

CDR3nt: TGTGCCAGCAGTGGAAGGGCTCAGCCCCAGCATTTT
CDR3aa: CASSGRAQPQHF
v_gene: TRBV2
d_gene: .
abundance: few
j_gene: TRBJ1-5

CDR3nt: TGTGCCAGCTCGACTAGCGGGAGGTATGGGGAGACCCAGTACTTC
CDR3aa: CASSTSGRYGETQYF
v_gene: TRBV12-3/TRBV12-4
d_gene: TRBD2
abundance: once
j_gene: TRBJ2-5

CDR3nt: TGTGCCAGCAGTTTATCAGGGGGCGAGGGTAGCAATCAGCCCCAGCATTTT
CDR3aa: CASSLSGGEGSNQPQHF
v_gene: TRBV28
d_gene: TRBD1
abundance: .
j_gene: TRBJ1-5

CDR3nt: TGTGCCAGCAGCCTCCTGGCACTCGGGAGCACAGATACGCAGTATTTT
CDR3aa: CASSLLALGSTDTQYF
v_gene: TRBV4-2
d_gene: .
abundance: once
j_gene: TRBJ2-3

CDR3nt: TGTGCCAGCAGTGAAGGGGGTAATCAGCCCCAGCATTTT
CDR3aa: CASSEGGNQPQHF
v_gene: TRBV6-1
d_gene: .
abundance: medium-sized
j_gene: TRBJ1-5

CDR3nt: TGTGCCAGTACGGGACAAGGTGAAAAACTGTTTTTT
CDR3aa: CASTGQGEKLFF
v_gene: TRBV7-2
d_gene: .
abundance: .
j_gene: TRBJ1-4

CDR3nt: TGTGCCAGCAGAAATCCGGGGGGGAGCGATACGCAGTATTTT
CDR3aa: CASRNPGGSDTQYF
v_gene: TRBV7-9
d_gene: TRBD2
abundance: few
j_gene: TRBJ2-3

CDR3nt: TGTGCCAGCAGCTCGACCGGAGCGGGAGGGGAGACCCAGTACTTC
CDR3aa: CASSSTGAGGETQYF
v_gene: TRBV5-4
d_gene: TRBD2
abundance: .
j_gene: TRBJ2-5

CDR3nt: TGTGCCAGCAGAGCGGGACTAGCGGGTCCCGGGGACTTC
CDR3aa: CASRAGLAGPGDF
v_gene: TRBV28
d_gene: TRBD2
abundance: .
j_gene: TRBJ2-7

CDR3nt: TGTGCCAGCAGCTTAACGTCGGGACAGGGTGGCTACACCTTC
CDR3aa: CASSLTSGQGGYTF
v_gene: TRBV7-2
d_gene: TRBD1
abundance: .
j_gene: TRBJ1-2

CDR3nt: TGTGCCAGCATGGGTCTAGCGGCAGGGGTGCAGTACTTC
CDR3aa: CASMGLAAGVQYF
v_gene: TRBV27
d_gene: .
abundance: .
j_gene: TRBJ2-7

CDR3nt: TGTGCCTGGAAATGGGGCCCCGGGGAGCTGTTTTTT
CDR3aa: CAWKWGPGELFF
v_gene: TRBV30
d_gene: .
abundance: .
j_gene: TRBJ2-2

CDR3nt: TGTGCCAGCACTCTTCGGGAAGAAGCTTTCTTT
CDR3aa: CASTLREEAFF
v_gene: TRBV2
d_gene: .
abundance: few
j_gene: TRBJ1-1

CDR3nt: TGCAGCGGCGGGCGGGACACCGGGGAGCTGTTTTTT
CDR3aa: CSGGRDTGELFF
v_gene: TRBV29-1
d_gene: .
abundance: .
j_gene: TRBJ2-2

CDR3nt: TGCAGCGTTGAAGATCCGGGTAGCTACACCTTC
CDR3aa: CSVEDPGSYTF
v_gene: TRBV29-1
d_gene: .
abundance: .
j_gene: TRBJ1-2

CDR3nt: TGTGCCAGCAGCTTAGGATTTGACAGATCGGGGCGCTACGAGCAGTACTTC
CDR3aa: CASSLGFDRSGRYEQYF
v_gene: TRBV7-6
d_gene: .
abundance: .
j_gene: TRBJ2-7

CDR3nt: TGTGCCAGCAGTTTACACCTCAGGGGGCGTTACGAGCAGTACTTC
CDR3aa: CASSLHLRGRYEQYF
v_gene: TRBV27
d_gene: TRBD1
abundance: .
j_gene: TRBJ2-7

CDR3nt: TGCAGTGCTCTGACTAGCGGGAGGGCGACTGGTGAGACCCAGTACTTC
CDR3aa: CSALTSGRATGETQYF
v_gene: TRBV20-1
d_gene: TRBD2
abundance: .
j_gene: TRBJ2-5